The clone carrying this T cell receptor (beta chain) was seen a few times. Attached unique molecular identifiers marked individual cDNA molecules. From the 5' RACE reads, TCRdb called clonotypes with MiXCR, one entry per CDR3 protein. The sample holds about 44,000 distinct CDR3 sequences, about 23% seen once. The CDR3 sequence is 16 residues long. From germline, CDR1 is WNHNN and CDR2 SYGVQD (reference sequence). V dropped 5 bases and J dropped 5; count of bases not matched to a gene: 10. This entry is derived from a study of early T cells in non-severe SARS-CoV-2 infection. The chain employs TRBV10-1 and TRBJ1-2; TRBD1 matches at 11 bases. This TCR derives from an adult who was a healthcare worker with PCR-confirmed SARS-CoV-2 infection or an uninfected control (not recorded which). Source: whole blood, taken at baseline. The CDR3, as DNA: TGCGCCAGCAGTCCCTCCTCGGGACAGGGGGATTATGGCTACACCTTC. Translating gives CASSPSSGQGDYGYTF.